Listed here is a single T cell receptor (beta chain). As yet, its antigen is unknown. The sample belongs to a study of shared clonotypes between healthy human individuals. The germline V and J ends were trimmed by 5 bases and 6 bases, with 17 bases remaining between them. The CDR3 is made up of 15 amino acids. Germline values: CDR1 MGHRA, CDR2 YSYEKL. General study findings and limits: The study found lower generation probabilities in non-shared clonotypes than in those shared by all four donors. Researchers found naive subsets generally carried larger estimated richness than memory subsets.

Researchers ran the assay at a deep level. Sequencing was performed with immunoSEQ multiplex PCR; in TCRdb, only in-frame clones are kept and a portion is missing. The sample lists roughly 2,500,000 clones; roughly 93% were seen once. Specimen: naive CD4+ T cells from PBMCs. As to subset: CD45RA+ positively selected. The chain has TRBV4-1 and TRBJ2-4; tentatively, D is TRBD1 or TRBD2 (5 bases each). The sequence was collected from a man younger than 35 in good health. Some clones in this sample may be carry-over from other donors' samples. In DNA form, the CDR3 reads TGCGCCAGCAGCAAAGGGGACGACATGGGAAACATTCAGTACTTC. Amino acids: CASSKGDDMGNIQYF.